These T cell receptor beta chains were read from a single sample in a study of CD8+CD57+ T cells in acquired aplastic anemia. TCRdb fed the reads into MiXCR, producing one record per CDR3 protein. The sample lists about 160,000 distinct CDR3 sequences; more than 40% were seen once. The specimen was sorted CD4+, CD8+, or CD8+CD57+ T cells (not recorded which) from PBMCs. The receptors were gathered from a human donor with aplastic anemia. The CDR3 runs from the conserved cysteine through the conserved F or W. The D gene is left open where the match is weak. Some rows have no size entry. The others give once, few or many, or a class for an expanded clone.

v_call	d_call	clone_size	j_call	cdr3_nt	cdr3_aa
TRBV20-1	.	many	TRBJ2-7	TGCAGTGGGTCTCAGGTAGTAGCCTACGAGCAGTACTTC	CSGSQVVAYEQYF
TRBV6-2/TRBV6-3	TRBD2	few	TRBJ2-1	TGTGCCAGCGTTGGGGGGGGTTACAATGAGCAGTTCTTC	CASVGGGYNEQFF
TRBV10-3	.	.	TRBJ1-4	TGTGCCATCAGTGAGGACGGTGAAAAACTGTTTTTT	CAISEDGEKLFF
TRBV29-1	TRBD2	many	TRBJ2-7	TGCAGCGCCTTGAAGCGGGAGGGTAACGAGCAGTACTTC	CSALKREGNEQYF
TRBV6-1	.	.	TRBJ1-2	TGTGCCAGCAGTGAATCAGAGTTTAACTATGGCTACACCTTC	CASSESEFNYGYTF
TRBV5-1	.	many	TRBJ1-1	TGCGCCAGCAGCCTACGGGACACCTCGAACACTGAAGCTTTCTTT	CASSLRDTSNTEAFF
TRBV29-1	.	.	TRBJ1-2	TGCAGCGTTGAGGGACATCCTAACTATGGCTACACCTTC	CSVEGHPNYGYTF
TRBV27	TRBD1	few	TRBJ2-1	TGTGCCAGCAGTCCCGGGACAGGGGGCCAGGGAGCTGAGCAGTTCTTC	CASSPGTGGQGAEQFF
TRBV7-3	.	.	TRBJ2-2	TGTGCCAGCAGGTGGGATCTGGGGCCGGGCACCGGGGAGCTGTTTTTT	CASRWDLGPGTGELFF
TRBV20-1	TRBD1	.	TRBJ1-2	TGCAGTGCTAGGGAGGACAGGGGCGGCTATGGCTACACCTTC	CSAREDRGGYGYTF